This TCR beta chain was obtained from a study of OX40 agonist ivuxolimab in advanced cancers. Study-wide background: The patients received ivuxolimab by intravenous route every 2 weeks at 0.01 to 10 mg/kg.

Autoimmune disease history or systemic immunosuppression meant exclusion. The table came from immunoSEQ multiplex PCR; TCRdb's copy has only in-frame clones and leaves some out. In the table there are under 25,000 clones, about 79% of which are singletons. The sample here was CD4+ or CD8+ T cells sorted from blood, taken in a trial of the OX40 agonist ivuxolimab. The origin of this receptor is an adult with an advanced solid tumor such as melanoma, head and neck, liver or kidney cancer.

The CDR3 loop reads CASSSISRRNEQFF. The CDR3, as DNA: TGTGCCAGCAGCTCCATCTCGCGCCGAAATGAGCAGTTCTTC. The chain combines TRBV11-2 with TRBJ2-1; D gene unclear. This CDR3 has 14 residues. Trimming pared 4 bases from V and 7 bases from J, leaving 14 bases between. In germline, CDR1 is SGHAT, CDR2 FQNNGV.